The clone carrying this T cell receptor beta chain was observed a few times. In the original analysis: Amplification with reference gene primers provided the estimates of nucleated cell counts. Produced via immunoSEQ multiplex PCR; TCRdb's table is partial and in-frame only. The V and J calls and clone size are taken from that table; D and trimming were inferred from the DNA. Among 50,000 to 55,000 clones listed, just over 85% were seen once. The data were obtained in a study of blood T cell repertoires in COVID-19. Study-level information: The United States, Italy and Spain supplied acute and convalescent COVID-19 samples.

This CDR3 is 15 amino acids long. The germline V gene encodes CDR1 SGHRS and CDR2 YFSETQ. With 4 bases removed from V and 0 bases from J, the gap between germline ends came to 11 bases. The TCR originated in a man aged 65 to 79 with acute or convalescent COVID-19. The V gene is TRBV5-1, the J gene TRBJ1-3; weak D call: TRBD1 (6 bases). Material: peripheral blood. CDR3: CASSPIQGSGNTIYF. The DNA for the CDR3 is TGCGCCAGCAGCCCGATACAGGGCTCTGGAAACACCATATATTTT.